This T cell receptor beta chain was profiled in a study of CD8 T cells in Susac syndrome. The authors reverse transcribed roughly 0.5 to 1 ug RNA with random hexamers. From the immunoSEQ multiplex PCR reads, TCRdb called clonotypes with MiXCR, one entry per CDR3 protein. The table lists 140,000 to 150,000 distinct CDR3 sequences, roughly 95% of them singletons. CD8+ and CD4+ blood T cells underwent TCR beta sequencing. The CDR3 loop spans 13 amino acids. V dropped 5 bases and J dropped 6 bases, with 14 bases sitting between them. Germline V gives CDR1 SGHRS, CDR2 YFSETQ. This TCR was sampled from a human donor in good health. The sample taken for sequencing was CD4+ T cells from PBMCs. The V call is TRBV5-1, the J call TRBJ1-2; tentatively, D is TRBD1 (5 bases). DNA for the CDR3: TGCGCCAGCAGGATTGGGGGGTATGATGGCTACACCTTC. Its protein product is CASRIGGYDGYTF.